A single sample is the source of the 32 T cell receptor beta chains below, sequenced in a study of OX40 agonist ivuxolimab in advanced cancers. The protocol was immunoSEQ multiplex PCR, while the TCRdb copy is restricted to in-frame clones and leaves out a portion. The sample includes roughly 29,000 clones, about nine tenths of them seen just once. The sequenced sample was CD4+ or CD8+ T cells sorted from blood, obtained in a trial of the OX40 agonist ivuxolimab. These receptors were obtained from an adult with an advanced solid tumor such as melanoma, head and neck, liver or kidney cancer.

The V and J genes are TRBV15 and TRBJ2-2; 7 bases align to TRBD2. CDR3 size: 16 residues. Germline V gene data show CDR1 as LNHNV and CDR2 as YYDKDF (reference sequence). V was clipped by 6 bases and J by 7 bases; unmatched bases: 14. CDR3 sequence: CATRQTSPGRDGELFF. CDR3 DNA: TGTGCCACCAGACAGACTAGCCCAGGACGTGACGGGGAGCTGTTTTTT. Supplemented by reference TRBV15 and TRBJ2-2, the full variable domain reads DAMVIQNPRYQVTQFGKPVTLSCSQTLNHNVMYWYQQKSSQAPKLLFHYYDKDFNNEADTPDNFQSRRPNTSFCFLDIRSPGLGDTAMYLCATRQTSPGRDGELFFGEGSRLTVL.

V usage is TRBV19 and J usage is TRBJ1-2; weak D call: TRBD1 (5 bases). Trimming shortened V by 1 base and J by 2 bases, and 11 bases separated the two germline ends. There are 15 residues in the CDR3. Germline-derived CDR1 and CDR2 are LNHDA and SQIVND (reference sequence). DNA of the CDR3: TGTGCCAGTAGTATAGCCACGCGGGGCAACTATGGCTACACCTTC. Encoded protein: CASSIATRGNYGYTF.

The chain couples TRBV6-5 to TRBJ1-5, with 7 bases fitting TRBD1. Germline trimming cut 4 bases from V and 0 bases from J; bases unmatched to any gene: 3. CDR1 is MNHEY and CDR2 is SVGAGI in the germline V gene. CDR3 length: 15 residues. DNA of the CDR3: TGTGCCAGCAGTTCGGAGGGGGCTAGCAATCAGCCCCAGCATTTT. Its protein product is CASSSEGASNQPQHF.

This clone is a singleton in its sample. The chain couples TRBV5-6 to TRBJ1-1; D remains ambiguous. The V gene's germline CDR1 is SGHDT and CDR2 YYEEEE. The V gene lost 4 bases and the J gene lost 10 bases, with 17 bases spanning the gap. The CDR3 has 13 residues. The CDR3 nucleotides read TGTGCCAGCAGCCCCCTTGGTGGAGATGGAGCTTTCTTT. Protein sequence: CASSPLGGDGAFF.

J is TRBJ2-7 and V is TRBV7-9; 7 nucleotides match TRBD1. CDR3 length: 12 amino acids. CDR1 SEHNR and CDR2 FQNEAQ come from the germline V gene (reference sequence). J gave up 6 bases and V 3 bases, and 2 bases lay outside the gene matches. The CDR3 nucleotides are TGTGCCAGCAGCTTCCAGGGGGTCGAGCAGTACTTC. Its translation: CASSFQGVEQYF. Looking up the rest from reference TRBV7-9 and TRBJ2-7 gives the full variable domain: DTGVSQNPRHKITKRGQNVTFRCDPISEHNRLYWYRQTLGQGPEFLTYFQNEAQLEKSRLLSDRFSAERPKGSFSTLEIQRTEQGDSAMYLCASSFQGVEQYFGPGTRLTVT.

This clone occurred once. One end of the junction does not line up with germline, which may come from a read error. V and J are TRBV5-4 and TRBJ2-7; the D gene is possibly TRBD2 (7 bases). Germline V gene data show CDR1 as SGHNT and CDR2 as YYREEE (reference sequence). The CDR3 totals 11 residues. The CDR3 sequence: CASSYGGAEKF. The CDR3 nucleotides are TGTGCCAGCAGCTATGGGGGGGCGGAAAAGTTC.

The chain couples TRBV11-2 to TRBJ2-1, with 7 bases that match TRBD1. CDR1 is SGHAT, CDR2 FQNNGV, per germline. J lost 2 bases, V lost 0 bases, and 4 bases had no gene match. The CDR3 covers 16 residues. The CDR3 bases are TGTGCCAGCAGCTTAGATCTGGGACAGCCCTACAATGAGCAGTTCTTC. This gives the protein CASSLDLGQPYNEQFF.

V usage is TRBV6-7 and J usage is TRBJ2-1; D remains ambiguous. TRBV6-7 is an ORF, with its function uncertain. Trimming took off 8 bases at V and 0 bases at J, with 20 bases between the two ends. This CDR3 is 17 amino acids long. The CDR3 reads CASPRLGPRDSYNEQFF. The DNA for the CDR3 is TGTGCCAGCCCACGTCTTGGCCCCCGAGACTCCTACAATGAGCAGTTCTTC.

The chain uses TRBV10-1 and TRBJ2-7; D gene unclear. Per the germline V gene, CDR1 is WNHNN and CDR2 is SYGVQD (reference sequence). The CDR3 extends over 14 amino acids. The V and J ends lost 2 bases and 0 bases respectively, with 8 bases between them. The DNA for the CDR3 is TGCGCCAGCAGTGAGACCCTCGACTCCTACGAGCAGTACTTC. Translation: CASSETLDSYEQYF.

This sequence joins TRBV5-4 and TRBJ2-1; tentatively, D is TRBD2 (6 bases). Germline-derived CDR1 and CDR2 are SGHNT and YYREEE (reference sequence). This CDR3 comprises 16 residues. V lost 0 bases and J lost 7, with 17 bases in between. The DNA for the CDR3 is TGTGCCAGCAGCTTGGAATCGGGCTCAGGGAGGAATGAGCAGTTCTTC. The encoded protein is CASSLESGSGRNEQFF.

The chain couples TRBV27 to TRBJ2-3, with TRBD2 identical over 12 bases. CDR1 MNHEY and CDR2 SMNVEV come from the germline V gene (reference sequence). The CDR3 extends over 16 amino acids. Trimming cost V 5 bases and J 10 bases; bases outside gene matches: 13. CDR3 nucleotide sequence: TGTGCCAGCAGTCCCACGACTAGCGGGGGCCCCGGGGCGCAGTATTTT. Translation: CASSPTTSGGPGAQYF.

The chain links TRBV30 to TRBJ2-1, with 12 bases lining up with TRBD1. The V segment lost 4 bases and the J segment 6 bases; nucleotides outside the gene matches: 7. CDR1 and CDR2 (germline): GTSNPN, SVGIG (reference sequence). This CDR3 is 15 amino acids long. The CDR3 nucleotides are TGTGCCTGGACCCTCGGGACAGGGGGCGGCAATGAGCAGTTCTTC. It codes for CAWTLGTGGGNEQFF.

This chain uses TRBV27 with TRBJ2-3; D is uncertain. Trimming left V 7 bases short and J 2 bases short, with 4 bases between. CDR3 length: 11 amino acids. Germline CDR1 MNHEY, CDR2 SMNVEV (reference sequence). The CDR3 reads CASTDTDTQYF. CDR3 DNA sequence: TGTGCCAGCACAGACACAGATACGCAGTATTTT.

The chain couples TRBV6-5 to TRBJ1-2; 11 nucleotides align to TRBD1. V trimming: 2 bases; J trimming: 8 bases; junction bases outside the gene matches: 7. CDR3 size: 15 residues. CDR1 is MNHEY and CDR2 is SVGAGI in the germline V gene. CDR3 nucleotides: TGTGCCAGCAGTTACACGGGACAGGGGGTGTGGGGCTACACCTTC. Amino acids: CASSYTGQGVWGYTF.

The CDR3 spells CASSLWGDSEAFF. The CDR3 nucleotides read TGTGCCAGCAGCTTGTGGGGGGACAGTGAAGCTTTCTTT. V gene TRBV5-4 combines with J gene TRBJ1-1; 7 bases are a match to TRBD1. The CDR3 totals 13 residues. The V gene end was trimmed by 1 base and the J gene end by 7 bases; junction bases not matched to a gene: 4. Germline V CDR1 and CDR2: SGHNT, YYREEE (reference sequence).

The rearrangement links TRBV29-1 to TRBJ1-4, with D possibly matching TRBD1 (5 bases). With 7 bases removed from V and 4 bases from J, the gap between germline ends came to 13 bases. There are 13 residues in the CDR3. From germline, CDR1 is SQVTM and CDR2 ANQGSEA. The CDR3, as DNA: TGCAGCGGTATGGGGGATAGTAATGAAAAACTGTTTTTT. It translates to CSGMGDSNEKLFF.

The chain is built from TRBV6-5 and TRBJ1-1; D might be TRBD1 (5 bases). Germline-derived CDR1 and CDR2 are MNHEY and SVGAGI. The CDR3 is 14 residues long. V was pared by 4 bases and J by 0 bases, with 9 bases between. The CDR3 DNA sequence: TGTGCCAGCAGTTCGGGGCGCATGAACACTGAAGCTTTCTTT. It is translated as CASSSGRMNTEAFF.

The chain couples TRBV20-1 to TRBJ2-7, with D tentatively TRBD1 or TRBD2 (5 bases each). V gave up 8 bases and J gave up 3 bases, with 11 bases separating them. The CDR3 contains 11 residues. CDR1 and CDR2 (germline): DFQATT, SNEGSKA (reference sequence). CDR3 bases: TGCAGTTCCCGGGACGGCTACGAGCAGTACTTC. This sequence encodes CSSRDGYEQYF.

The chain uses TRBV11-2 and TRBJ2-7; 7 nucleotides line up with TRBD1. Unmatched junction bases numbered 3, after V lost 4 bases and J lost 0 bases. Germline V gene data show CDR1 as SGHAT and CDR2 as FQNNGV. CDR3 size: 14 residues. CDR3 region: CASSSTGSSYEQYF. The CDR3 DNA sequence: TGTGCCAGCAGCTCGACAGGGAGCTCCTACGAGCAGTACTTC.

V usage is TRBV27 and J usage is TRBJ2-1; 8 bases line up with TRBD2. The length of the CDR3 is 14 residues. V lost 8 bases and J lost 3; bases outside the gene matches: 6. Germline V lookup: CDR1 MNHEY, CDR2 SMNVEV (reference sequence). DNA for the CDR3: TGTGCCAGCTGCCCGGGAGGGAGCTACAATGAGCAGTTCTTC. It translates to CASCPGGSYNEQFF.

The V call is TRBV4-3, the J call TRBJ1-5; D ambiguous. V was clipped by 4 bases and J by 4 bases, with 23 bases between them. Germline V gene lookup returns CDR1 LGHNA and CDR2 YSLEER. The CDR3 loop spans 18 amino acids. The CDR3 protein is CASSPDYSRARWNQPQHF. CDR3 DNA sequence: TGCGCCAGCAGCCCCGACTACAGTCGGGCGAGGTGGAATCAGCCCCAGCATTTT.

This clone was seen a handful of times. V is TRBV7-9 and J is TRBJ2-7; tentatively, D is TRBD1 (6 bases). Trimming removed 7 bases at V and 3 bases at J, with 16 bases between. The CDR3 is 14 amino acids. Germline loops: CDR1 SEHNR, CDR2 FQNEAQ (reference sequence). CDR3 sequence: CASTGNTGIYEQYF. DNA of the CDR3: TGTGCCAGCACCGGAAACACAGGGATCTACGAGCAGTACTTC. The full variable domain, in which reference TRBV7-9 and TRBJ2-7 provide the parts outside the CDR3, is DTGVSQNPRHKITKRGQNVTFRCDPISEHNRLYWYRQTLGQGPEFLTYFQNEAQLEKSRLLSDRFSAERPKGSFSTLEIQRTEQGDSAMYLCASTGNTGIYEQYFGPGTRLTVT.

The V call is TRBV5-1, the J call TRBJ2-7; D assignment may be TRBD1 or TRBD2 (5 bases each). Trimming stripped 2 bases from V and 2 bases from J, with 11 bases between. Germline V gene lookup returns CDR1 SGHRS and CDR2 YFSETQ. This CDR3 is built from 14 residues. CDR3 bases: TGCGCCAGCAGCTTTGATGGGACGGCCTACGAGCAGTACTTC. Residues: CASSFDGTAYEQYF.

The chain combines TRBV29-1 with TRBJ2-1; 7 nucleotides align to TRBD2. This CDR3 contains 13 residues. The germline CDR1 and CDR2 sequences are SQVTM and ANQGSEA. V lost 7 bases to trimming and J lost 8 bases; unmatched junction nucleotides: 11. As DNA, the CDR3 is TGCAGCGCCCTCGGACTAGAGAGGTATGAGCAGTTCTTC. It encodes CSALGLERYEQFF.

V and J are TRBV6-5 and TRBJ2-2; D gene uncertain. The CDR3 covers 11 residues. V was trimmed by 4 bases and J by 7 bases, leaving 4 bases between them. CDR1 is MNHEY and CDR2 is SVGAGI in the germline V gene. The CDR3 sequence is CASSWDGELFF. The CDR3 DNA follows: TGTGCCAGCAGTTGGGACGGGGAGCTGTTTTTT.

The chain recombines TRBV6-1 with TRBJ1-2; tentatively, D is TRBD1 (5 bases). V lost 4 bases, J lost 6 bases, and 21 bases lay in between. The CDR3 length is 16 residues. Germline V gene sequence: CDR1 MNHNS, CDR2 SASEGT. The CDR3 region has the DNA TGTGCCAGCAGTGCTTCAGGGCGAGTGGGATTGGATGGCTACACCTTC. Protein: CASSASGRVGLDGYTF.

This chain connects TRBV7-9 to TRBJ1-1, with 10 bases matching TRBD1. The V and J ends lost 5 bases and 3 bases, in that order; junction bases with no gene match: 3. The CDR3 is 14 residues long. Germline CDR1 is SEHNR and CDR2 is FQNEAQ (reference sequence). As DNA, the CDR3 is TGTGCCAGCAGCCCCGGGACAGGGGACACTGAAGCTTTCTTT. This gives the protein CASSPGTGDTEAFF.

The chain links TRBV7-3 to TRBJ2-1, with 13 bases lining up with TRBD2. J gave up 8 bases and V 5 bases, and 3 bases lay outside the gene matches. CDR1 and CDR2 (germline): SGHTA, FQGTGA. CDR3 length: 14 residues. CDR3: CASSTSGGEDEQFF. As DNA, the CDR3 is TGTGCCAGCAGCACTAGCGGGGGGGAGGATGAGCAGTTCTTC.

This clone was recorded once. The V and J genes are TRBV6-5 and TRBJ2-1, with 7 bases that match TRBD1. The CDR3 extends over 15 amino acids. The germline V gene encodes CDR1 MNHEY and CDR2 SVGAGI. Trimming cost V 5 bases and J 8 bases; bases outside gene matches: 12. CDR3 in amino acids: CASSTTTGPSDEQFF. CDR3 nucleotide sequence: TGTGCCAGCAGTACCACGACAGGGCCGAGCGATGAGCAGTTCTTC.

This chain's CDR3 is CASSPYDLGDTEAFF. DNA of the CDR3: TGTGCCAGCAGCCCCTACGACCTGGGGGACACTGAAGCTTTCTTT. The chain links TRBV7-9 to TRBJ1-1, with D possibly matching TRBD1 (5 bases). Deletions cut 5 bases from V and 3 bases from J, with 16 bases between. This CDR3 is built from 15 residues. Germline CDR1 SEHNR, CDR2 FQNEAQ (reference sequence).

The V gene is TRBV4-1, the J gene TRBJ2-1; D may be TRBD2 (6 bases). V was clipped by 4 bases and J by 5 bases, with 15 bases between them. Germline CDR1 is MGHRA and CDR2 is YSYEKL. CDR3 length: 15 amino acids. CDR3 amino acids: CASSPHVAANNEQFF. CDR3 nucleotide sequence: TGCGCCAGCAGCCCGCACGTAGCGGCGAACAATGAGCAGTTCTTC.

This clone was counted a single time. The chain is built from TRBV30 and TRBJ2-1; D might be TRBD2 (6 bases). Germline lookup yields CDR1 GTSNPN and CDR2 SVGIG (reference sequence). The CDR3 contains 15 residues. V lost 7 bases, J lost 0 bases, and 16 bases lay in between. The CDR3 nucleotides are TGTGCCTCACTAGGAGGGATGCACTCCTACAATGAGCAGTTCTTC. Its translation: CASLGGMHSYNEQFF.